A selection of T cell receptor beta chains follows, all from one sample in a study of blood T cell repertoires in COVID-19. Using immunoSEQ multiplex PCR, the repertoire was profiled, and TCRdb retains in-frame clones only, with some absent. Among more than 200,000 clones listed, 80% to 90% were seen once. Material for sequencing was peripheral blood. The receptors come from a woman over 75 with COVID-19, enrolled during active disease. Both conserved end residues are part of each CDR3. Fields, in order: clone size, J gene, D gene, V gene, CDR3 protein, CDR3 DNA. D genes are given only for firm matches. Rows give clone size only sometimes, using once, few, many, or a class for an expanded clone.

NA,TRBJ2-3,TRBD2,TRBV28,CASSLYTAGGRKTQYF,TGTGCCAGCAGTTTATATACAGCGGGGGGGCGGAAGACGCAGTATTTT
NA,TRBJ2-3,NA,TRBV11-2,CASSLDPAGRADTQYF,TGTGCCAGCAGCTTAGATCCGGCAGGTCGTGCAGATACGCAGTATTTT
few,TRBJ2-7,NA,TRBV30,CAWTTSYEQYF,TGTGCCTGGACTACTTCTTACGAGCAGTACTTC
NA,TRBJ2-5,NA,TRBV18,CASSPPAGGRETQYF,TGTGCCAGCTCACCACCGGCCGGGGGACGAGAGACCCAGTACTTC
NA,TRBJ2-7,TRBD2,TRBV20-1,CSASSGGSPVEQYF,TGCAGTGCTAGTAGCGGGGGGTCTCCCGTCGAGCAGTACTTC
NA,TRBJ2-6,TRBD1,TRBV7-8,CASSFRTGEGSGANVLTF,TGTGCCAGCAGCTTCCGGACAGGGGAGGGATCTGGGGCCAACGTCCTGACTTTC
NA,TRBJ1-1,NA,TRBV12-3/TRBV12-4,CASRTLTGNEAFF,TGTGCCAGCAGAACCCTTACAGGGAATGAAGCTTTCTTT
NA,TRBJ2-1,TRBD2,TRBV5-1,CASSSSLGSGGYNEQFF,TGCGCCAGCAGCTCCAGTTTGGGTAGCGGGGGATACAATGAGCAGTTCTTC
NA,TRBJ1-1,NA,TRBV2,CASSEASGRGEAFF,TGTGCCAGCAGTGAAGCATCGGGCAGGGGTGAAGCTTTCTTT
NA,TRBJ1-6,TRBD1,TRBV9,CASSVGTGLNSPLHF,TGTGCCAGCAGCGTAGGGACAGGGTTAAATTCACCCCTCCACTTT
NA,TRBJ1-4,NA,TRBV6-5,CASRKGVNEKLFF,TGTGCCAGCAGGAAAGGGGTTAATGAAAAACTGTTTTTT
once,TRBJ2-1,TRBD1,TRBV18,CASSPSYRGSDEQFF,TGTGCCAGCTCACCATCTTACAGGGGGTCCGATGAGCAGTTCTTC
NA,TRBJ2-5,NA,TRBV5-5,CASSSYELRKETQYF,TGTGCCAGCAGCTCCTATGAACTGAGAAAAGAGACCCAGTACTTC
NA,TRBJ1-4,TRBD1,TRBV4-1,CASSQEAGGWEKLFF,TGCGCCAGCAGCCAAGAGGCAGGGGGTTGGGAAAAACTGTTTTTT
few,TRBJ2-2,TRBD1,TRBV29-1,CSVARGTGELFF,TGCAGCGTTGCCAGGGGGACCGGGGAGCTGTTTTTT
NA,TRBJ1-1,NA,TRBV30,CAWSPGGVEAFF,TGTGCCTGGAGTCCTGGGGGGGTGGAAGCTTTCTTT
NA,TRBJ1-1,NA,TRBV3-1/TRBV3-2,CASSQGGGRTEAFF,TGTGCCAGCAGCCAAGGAGGGGGTAGGACTGAAGCTTTCTTT
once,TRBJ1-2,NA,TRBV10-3,CAISEGSYGYTF,TGTGCCATCAGTGAGGGGAGCTATGGCTACACCTTC
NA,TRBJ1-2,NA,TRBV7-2,CASSLLTFYGYTF,TGTGCCAGCAGCCTGCTAACCTTTTATGGCTACACCTTC
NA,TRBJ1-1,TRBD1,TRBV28,CATNRGQTEAFF,TGTGCCACCAACAGGGGGCAAACTGAAGCTTTCTTT
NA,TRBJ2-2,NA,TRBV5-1,CASSLEGAGNTGELFF,TGCGCCAGCAGCTTGGAAGGAGCGGGGAACACCGGGGAGCTGTTTTTT
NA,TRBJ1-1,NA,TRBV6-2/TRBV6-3,CASSWGLNTEAFF,TGTGCCAGCAGCTGGGGACTAAACACTGAAGCTTTCTTT
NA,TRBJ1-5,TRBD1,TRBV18,CASSPGGQDHQPQHF,TGTGCCAGCTCACCGGGGGGACAGGACCATCAGCCCCAGCATTTT
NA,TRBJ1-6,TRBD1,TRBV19,CASSPGQGNSPLHF,TGTGCCAGTAGTCCAGGACAGGGCAATTCACCCCTCCACTTT
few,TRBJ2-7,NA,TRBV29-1,CSVEGRNEQYF,TGCAGCGTTGAAGGGAGAAACGAGCAGTACTTC
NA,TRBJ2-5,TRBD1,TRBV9,CASSVGGGWETQYF,TGTGCCAGCAGCGTAGGAGGGGGCTGGGAGACCCAGTACTTC
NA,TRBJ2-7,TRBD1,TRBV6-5,CASSLRDSKYEQYF,TGTGCCAGCAGTCTCCGGGACAGTAAGTACGAGCAGTACTTC
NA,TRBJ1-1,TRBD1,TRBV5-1,CASSDTGARTEAFF,TGCGCCAGCAGCGACACAGGGGCTCGGACTGAAGCTTTCTTT
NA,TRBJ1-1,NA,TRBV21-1,CASSNQTGSMSGTEAFF,TGTGCCAGCAGCAATCAGACGGGTTCCATGAGCGGGACTGAAGCTTTCTTT
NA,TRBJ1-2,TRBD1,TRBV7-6,CASSPGTGYSRYGYTF,TGTGCCAGCAGCCCCGGGACAGGATATTCTCGTTATGGCTACACCTTC
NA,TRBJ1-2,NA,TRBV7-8,CASSLGPNTGGGYTF,TGTGCCAGCAGCTTAGGCCCAAACACCGGAGGAGGCTACACCTTC
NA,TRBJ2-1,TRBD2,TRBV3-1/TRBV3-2,CASSQGLAGYNEQFF,TGTGCCAGCAGCCAAGGACTAGCGGGGTACAATGAGCAGTTCTTC
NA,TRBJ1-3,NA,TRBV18,CASSPEWGVGNTIYF,TGTGCCAGCTCACCGGAGTGGGGCGTTGGAAACACCATATATTTT
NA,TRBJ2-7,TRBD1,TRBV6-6,CASSYRQGTYEQYF,TGTGCCAGCAGTTACCGACAGGGAACTTACGAGCAGTACTTC
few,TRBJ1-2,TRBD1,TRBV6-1,CASSDPDRVNNYGYTF,TGTGCCAGCAGTGACCCCGACAGGGTCAATAACTATGGCTACACCTTC
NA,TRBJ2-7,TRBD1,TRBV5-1,CASSPTGGADEQYF,TGCGCCAGCAGCCCCACAGGGGGCGCGGACGAGCAGTACTTC
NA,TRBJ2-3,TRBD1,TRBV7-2,CASSLAGTVTDTQYF,TGTGCCAGCAGCTTAGCTGGGACAGTAACAGATACGCAGTATTTT
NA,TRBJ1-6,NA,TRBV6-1,CASSDRGGSPLHF,TGTGCCAGCAGTGACAGGGGTGGGTCACCCCTCCACTTT
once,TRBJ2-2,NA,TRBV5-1,CASSLDGGGTGELFF,TGCGCCAGCAGCTTGGACGGGGGAGGCACCGGGGAGCTGTTTTTT
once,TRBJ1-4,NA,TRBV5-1,CASSLEQGATNEKLFF,TGCGCCAGCAGCTTGGAACAGGGAGCAACTAATGAAAAACTGTTTTTT
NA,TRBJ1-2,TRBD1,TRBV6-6,CASSYDGTGRGYTF,TGTGCCAGCAGCTATGATGGGACAGGGCGCGGCTACACCTTC
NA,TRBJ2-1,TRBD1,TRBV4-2,CASSPTGTGVPDEQFF,TGTGCCAGCAGCCCAACCGGGACAGGGGTTCCTGATGAGCAGTTCTTC
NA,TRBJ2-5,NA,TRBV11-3,CASSLGEAGNQETQYF,TGTGCCAGCAGCTTAGGGGAGGCAGGGAACCAAGAGACCCAGTACTTC
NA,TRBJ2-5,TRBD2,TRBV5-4,CASRTGLAGGGETQYF,TGTGCCAGCAGGACGGGACTAGCGGGGGGCGGAGAGACCCAGTACTTC
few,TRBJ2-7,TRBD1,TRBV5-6,CASSRTGGDYEQYF,TGTGCCAGCAGCCGGACAGGGGGCGACTACGAGCAGTACTTC
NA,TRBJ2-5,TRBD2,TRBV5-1,CASSLGTSGGSLGETQYF,TGCGCCAGCAGCTTGGGGACTAGCGGGGGGTCCCTGGGGGAGACCCAGTACTTC
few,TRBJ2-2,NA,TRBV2,CASSGQYTGELFF,TGTGCCAGCAGTGGACAGTACACCGGGGAGCTGTTTTTT
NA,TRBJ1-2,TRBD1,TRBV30,CAWTYRGDAYGYTF,TGTGCCTGGACCTACAGGGGCGATGCCTATGGCTACACCTTC
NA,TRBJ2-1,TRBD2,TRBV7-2,CASNDAGGPYEQFF,TGTGCCAGCAACGACGCGGGGGGGCCTTATGAGCAGTTCTTC
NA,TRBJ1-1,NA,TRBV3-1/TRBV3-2,CASSHLLSGYTEAFF,TGTGCCAGCAGCCACTTATTGTCGGGTTACACTGAAGCTTTCTTT
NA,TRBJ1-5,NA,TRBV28,CASTPKRGGGGNQPQHF,TGTGCCAGCACCCCCAAGAGGGGGGGAGGAGGCAATCAGCCCCAGCATTTT
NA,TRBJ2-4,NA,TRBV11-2,CASSYTVLAKNIQYF,TGTGCCAGCAGCTACACCGTTCTAGCCAAAAACATTCAGTACTTC